Described below is a single T cell receptor (beta chain) sequence and its context. Germline-derived CDR1 and CDR2 are GTSNPN and SVGIG (reference sequence). V gave up 5 bases and J gave up 2 bases, with 4 bases separating them. The CDR3 length is 11 residues. These data come from a study of T cell repertoires in MIS-A myocarditis. Sequencing was performed with immunoSEQ multiplex PCR; in TCRdb, only in-frame clones are kept and a portion is missing. The table lists some 12,000 clones, 83% of them singletons. The chain uses TRBV30 and TRBJ2-1; D gene ambiguous. The specimen was right ventricle heart tissue obtained at autopsy. The TCR comes from a man aged 18 to 30 with fulminant myocarditis from multisystem inflammatory syndrome in adults (MIS-A) after COVID-19. The CDR3 coding sequence is TGTGCCTGGGGTGCCTACAATGAGCAGTTCTTC. It is translated as CAWGAYNEQFF.